This T cell receptor (beta chain) was sequenced during a study of cytomegalovirus exposure and HLA in healthy donors. Turning to the study itself: Per a later analysis, the 666 first-cohort and 120 or so validation repertoires shared one platform.

Study-level findings and limits: One later analysis, an examination of the approximately 120 validation repertoires, found that first-cohort TCR clusters tended to co-occur in them. Per published reports, the classifier diagnosed cytomegalovirus status with high specificity and sensitivity. Cytomegalovirus association was listed for 150 or so TCR beta chains.

The data were produced by immunoSEQ multiplex PCR, yet TCRdb's version contains in-frame clones alone and is incomplete. Altogether 100,000 to 150,000 clones are present, approximately 89% being singletons, with the ten largest covering about 3.7%. On this clone: Its target is unknown. The sample holds other DNA sequences that translate to the same CDR3.

The V and J ends lost 6 bases and 0 bases, in that order; junction bases with no gene match: 4. CDR3 length: 14 amino acids. Germline V gene lookup returns CDR1 KGHSH and CDR2 LQKENI. The sequenced material came from PBMCs. This clonotype originated in a man aged 25-45 years in good health and CMV-seronegative. The chain is built from TRBV18 and TRBJ1-1; 7 bases are shared with TRBD1. The CDR3 protein is CASSRDSMNTEAFF. The CDR3 DNA follows: TGTGCCAGCTCTCGGGACAGTATGAACACTGAAGCTTTCTTT.